A single sample gave rise to the 29 T cell receptor beta chains below, sequenced in a study of chemoradiotherapy in HPV16-positive cancers. This table comes from immunoSEQ multiplex PCR, and its TCRdb copy is limited to in-frame clones, with some not included. This sample carries a few thousand clones, 78% of them seen once, and the ten largest clones take around a sixth. This specimen was tumor tissue, taken from a patient who underwent chemoradiotherapy. The origin of the receptors is a human donor with HPV-associated anogenital cancer.

The chain combines TRBV19 with TRBJ2-3; 8 bases fit TRBD1. With V trimmed by 5 bases and J by 2 bases, 6 bases remained unmatched. The V gene's germline CDR1 is LNHDA and CDR2 SQIVND (reference sequence). The CDR3 length is 15 residues. CDR3 in amino acids: CASSLQGALTDTQYF. In DNA form, the CDR3 reads TGTGCCAGTAGTTTGCAGGGGGCACTCACAGATACGCAGTATTTT.

This sequence joins TRBV7-2 and TRBJ2-4; weak D call: TRBD1 (5 bases). Per the germline V gene, CDR1 is SGHTA and CDR2 is FQGNSA. CDR3 length: 17 residues. Trimming removed 4 bases at V and 1 base at J, with 17 bases between. CDR3 DNA: TGTGCCAGCAGCTCCCACCTACAGGCACCGGCCAAAAACATTCAGTACTTC. Amino acid sequence: CASSSHLQAPAKNIQYF. The whole variable domain, filled in from reference TRBV7-2 and TRBJ2-4, reads GAGVSQSPSNKVTEKGKDVELRCDPISGHTALYWYRQSLGQGLEFLIYFQGNSAPDKSGLPSDRFSAERTGGSVSTLTIQRTQQEDSAVYLCASSSHLQAPAKNIQYFGAGTRLSVL.

The CDR3: CASSPGGINYGYTF. The DNA of the CDR3 is TGTGCCAGCTCACCCGGGGGGATCAACTATGGCTACACCTTC. This chain uses TRBV18 with TRBJ1-2, with D perhaps TRBD1 (5 bases). V lost 3 bases and J 2 bases, leaving 10 bases between the germline ends. The CDR3 sequence is 14 residues long. Per germline, CDR1 KGHSH and CDR2 LQKENI.

CDR3 residues: CASSGEALYEQYF. The CDR3, as DNA: TGTGCCAGCAGTGGAGAGGCTCTCTACGAGCAGTACTTC. The chain carries TRBV2 and TRBJ2-7; D remains ambiguous. CDR3 length: 13 amino acids. Trimming took 4 bases from V and 3 from J, leaving 10 bases between them. The germline CDR1 and CDR2 sequences are SNHLY and FYNNEI.

This clone was counted a few times. The chain couples TRBV9 to TRBJ2-7; 7 bases are shared with TRBD1. In germline, CDR1 is SGDLS, CDR2 YYNGEE. With 4 bases clipped from V and 7 bases from J, the junction kept 14 bases outside the gene matches. CDR3 length: 15 residues. The CDR3 loop is CASSQAGGGEREQYF. CDR3 DNA sequence: TGTGCCAGCAGCCAAGCAGGGGGTGGGGAGAGGGAGCAGTACTTC.

V is TRBV5-5 and J is TRBJ1-4; no firm D call. Germline V gene sequence: CDR1 SGHKS, CDR2 YYEKEE (reference sequence). The CDR3 covers 13 residues. Trimming shortened V by 0 bases and J by 4 bases, and 4 bases separated the two germline ends. In DNA, the CDR3 is TGTGCCAGCAGCTTGGACCTTAATGAAAAACTGTTTTTT. Encoded protein: CASSLDLNEKLFF.

This rearrangement joins TRBV2 to TRBJ2-7; 13 bases fit TRBD2. The germline V gene encodes CDR1 SNHLY and CDR2 FYNNEI. Trimming removed 5 bases from V and 3 bases from J; junction bases left unmatched: 1. This CDR3 comprises 14 residues. CDR3 DNA: TGTGCCAGCAGTCGACTAGCGGGGGGCTACGAGCAGTACTTC. Protein: CASSRLAGGYEQYF.

V is TRBV18 and J is TRBJ2-7; D not resolved. CDR1 and CDR2 from the germline V gene are KGHSH and LQKENI. Trimming removed 2 bases at V and 3 bases at J, with 5 bases between. The CDR3 is 12 residues long. The CDR3 loop reads CASSPGVYEQYF. In DNA form, the CDR3 reads TGTGCCAGCTCACCAGGAGTCTACGAGCAGTACTTC.

The chain combines TRBV9 with TRBJ2-2, with 7 bases aligning to TRBD2. The CDR3 is made up of 15 amino acids. Germline V lookup: CDR1 SGDLS, CDR2 YYNGEE. V dropped 2 bases and J dropped 6; count of bases not matched to a gene: 7. CDR3 nucleotides: TGTGCCAGCAGCGTGTCCGGGGGGAATGCCGGGGAGCTGTTTTTT. This translates into CASSVSGGNAGELFF.

The chain has TRBV11-2 and TRBJ2-1, with D perhaps matching TRBD2 (6 bases). Germline values: CDR1 SGHAT, CDR2 FQNNGV. Trimming cost V 7 bases and J 7 bases, with 14 bases left between them. This CDR3 is built from 13 residues. The CDR3 reads CASTLAQGNEQFF. The CDR3, as DNA: TGTGCCAGCACCCTAGCGCAAGGGAATGAGCAGTTCTTC.

This clone was counted a few times. The chain links TRBV2 to TRBJ2-5; D gene unclear. This CDR3 comprises 12 residues. The V gene lost 4 bases and the J gene lost 2 bases, with 5 bases spanning the gap. Germline V CDR1 and CDR2: SNHLY, FYNNEI. CDR3 sequence: CASSAQQETQYF. As DNA, the CDR3 is TGTGCCAGCAGTGCACAGCAAGAGACCCAGTACTTC.

This chain connects TRBV2 to TRBJ2-7; D possibly corresponds to TRBD1 (6 bases). V gave up 5 bases and J gave up 3 bases, with 8 bases separating them. CDR1 is SNHLY, CDR2 FYNNEI, per germline. CDR3 size: 12 residues. CDR3 residues: CASSSQGYEQYF. The CDR3 DNA reads as TGTGCCAGCAGTTCACAGGGCTACGAGCAGTACTTC.

This rearrangement joins TRBV19 to TRBJ2-7; 11 positions agree with TRBD1. CDR3 size: 14 residues. The trim removed 5 bases at V and 3 bases at J, leaving 3 bases unmatched. Germline V gene data show CDR1 as LNHDA and CDR2 as SQIVND (reference sequence). This chain's CDR3 is CASSAGTGGYEQYF. CDR3 bases: TGTGCCAGTAGTGCCGGGACAGGGGGCTACGAGCAGTACTTC.

The rearrangement joins TRBV7-9 to TRBJ1-2, with no clear D. The CDR3 length is 16 residues. The germline V gene has CDR1 SEHNR and CDR2 FQNEAQ (reference sequence). V lost 5 bases to trimming and J lost 6 bases, with 22 bases between them. The CDR3 nucleotides are TGTGCCAGCAGCCCCCTGCAGCCTCGGATCAAGGATGGCTACACCTTC. Its protein is CASSPLQPRIKDGYTF. Drawing the rest from reference TRBV7-9 and TRBJ1-2, the complete variable domain is DTGVSQNPRHKITKRGQNVTFRCDPISEHNRLYWYRQTLGQGPEFLTYFQNEAQLEKSRLLSDRFSAERPKGSFSTLEIQRTEQGDSAMYLCASSPLQPRIKDGYTFGSGTRLTVV.

The chain is built from TRBV27 and TRBJ2-7; the D gene is possibly TRBD2 (5 bases). The CDR3 sequence is 15 residues long. V shed 3 bases and J shed 5 bases, with 17 bases lying between them. Germline V lookup: CDR1 MNHEY, CDR2 SMNVEV (reference sequence). The CDR3 DNA follows: TGTGCCAGCAGTTTTGTCGGAGGAGCCCCGCACGAGCAGTACTTC. This codes for CASSFVGGAPHEQYF.

The chain links TRBV2 to TRBJ1-6; D not certain. Per germline, CDR1 SNHLY and CDR2 FYNNEI. Between the trimmed V and J ends, which lost 5 bases and 7 bases, there was a span of 9 bases. This CDR3 has 13 amino acids. CDR3 region: CASSSNQNSPLHF. In DNA, the CDR3 is TGTGCCAGCAGTTCTAATCAAAATTCACCCCTCCACTTT.

The chain is built from TRBV4-2 and TRBJ2-7; 10 positions match TRBD1. The CDR3 covers 15 residues. The J segment lost 5 bases and the V segment lost 0 bases, leaving 4 bases of the junction unmatched. Per germline, CDR1 LGHNA and CDR2 YNFKEQ. For the CDR3, the DNA is TGTGCCAGCAGCCAAGATGGGACAGGGGTCAACGAGCAGTACTTC. It specifies CASSQDGTGVNEQYF.

The rearrangement joins TRBV5-5 to TRBJ2-3, with D unresolved. Germline V gives CDR1 SGHKS, CDR2 YYEKEE (reference sequence). The CDR3 extends over 14 amino acids. Trimming removed 4 bases at V and 0 bases at J, with 9 bases between. The CDR3 DNA reads as TGTGCCAGCAGCCGTTTACTTAGCACAGATACGCAGTATTTT. The encoded protein is CASSRLLSTDTQYF.

The chain joins TRBV6-1 to TRBJ2-5; D possibly uses TRBD1 or TRBD2 (5 bases each). Per the germline V gene, CDR1 is MNHNS and CDR2 is SASEGT. CDR3 length: 15 residues. V was pared by 6 bases and J by 4 bases, with 18 bases between. The CDR3 DNA is TGTGCCAGCAGCGCGGACAAGGCAGGAGGAGAGACCCAGTACTTC. The encoded protein is CASSADKAGGETQYF.

This clone was detected a few times. The chain uses TRBV6-1 and TRBJ1-5; no clear D. The germline gives CDR1 MNHNS, CDR2 SASEGT. Trimming stripped 1 base from V and 4 bases from J, with 11 bases between. CDR3 size: 15 residues. CDR3 residues: CASSEVINSNQPQHF. DNA for the CDR3: TGTGCCAGCAGTGAAGTGATCAATTCAAATCAGCCCCAGCATTTT.

This clone was picked up one time. The chain recombines TRBV4-2 with TRBJ2-1, with D hard to call. Germline V gene data show CDR1 as LGHNA and CDR2 as YNFKEQ. The CDR3 consists of 15 residues. V was shortened by 0 bases and J by 2 bases, with 8 bases between the two germline ends. DNA for the CDR3: TGTGCCAGCAGCCAAGACCCCGGTACCTACAATGAGCAGTTCTTC. It specifies CASSQDPGTYNEQFF.

The rearrangement uses TRBV29-1 and TRBJ1-2; D perhaps matches TRBD1 (5 bases). The CDR3 length is 12 residues. With 7 bases removed from V and 0 bases from J, the gap between germline ends came to 9 bases. CDR1 and CDR2 from the germline V gene are SQVTM and ANQGSEA. The DNA for the CDR3 is TGCAGCGCTGGGACCGCTAACTATGGCTACACCTTC. Translation: CSAGTANYGYTF.

This chain joins TRBV5-1 and TRBJ1-4; weak D call: TRBD1 (5 bases). Germline CDR1 is SGHRS and CDR2 is YFSETQ. CDR3 size: 15 residues. Deletions cut 5 bases from V and 3 bases from J, with 14 bases between. Written as DNA, the CDR3 is TGCGCCAGCAGTTCCCGAGGCAGGGCTAATGAAAAACTGTTTTTT. Protein sequence: CASSSRGRANEKLFF.

CDR3: CASSPIDRWETQYF. The CDR3 DNA reads as TGTGCCAGCAGCCCAATTGACAGGTGGGAGACCCAGTACTTC. The V call is TRBV5-6, the J call TRBJ2-5; possibly TRBD1 for D (6 bases). This CDR3 is 14 amino acids long. CDR1 is SGHDT and CDR2 is YYEEEE in the germline V gene. Trimming removed 4 bases from V and 5 bases from J, with 15 bases in between.

This chain connects TRBV4-1 to TRBJ1-3; D might be TRBD1 (5 bases). CDR3 size: 16 residues. V was pared by 1 base and J by 8 bases, with 18 bases between. Germline loops: CDR1 MGHRA, CDR2 YSYEKL. The CDR3 sequence is CASSQATGTGRHTIYF. The DNA for the CDR3 is TGCGCCAGCAGCCAAGCTACCGGGACGGGGCGGCACACCATATATTTT.

The chain has TRBV30 and TRBJ1-4; tentatively, D is TRBD1 (6 bases). Germline loops: CDR1 GTSNPN, CDR2 SVGIG (reference sequence). CDR3 size: 14 residues. Trimming stripped 3 bases from V and 7 bases from J, with 15 bases between. Here the CDR3 DNA reads TGTGCCTGGAGGCGGGAAGGGGGTAGTGAAAAACTGTTTTTT. Translated, it gives CAWRREGGSEKLFF. Combining the CDR3 with reference TRBV30 and TRBJ1-4 gives the whole variable domain SQTIHQWPATLVQPVGSPLSLECTVEGTSNPNLYWYRQAAGRGLQLLFYSVGIGQISSEVPQNLSASRPQDRQFILSSKKLLLSDSGFYLCAWRREGGSEKLFFGSGTQLSVL.

This chain links TRBV6-5 with TRBJ1-1; tentatively, D is TRBD1 (6 bases). The CDR3 totals 14 residues. V was pared by 2 bases and J by 5 bases, with 12 bases between. Germline V gives CDR1 MNHEY, CDR2 SVGAGI. The CDR3 reads CASSYLEGGTEAFF. In nucleotides, the CDR3 is TGTGCCAGCAGTTACCTCGAAGGGGGAACTGAAGCTTTCTTT.

This clone occurred a few times. The chain employs TRBV2 and TRBJ1-5; 9 bases are shared with TRBD1. CDR1 and CDR2 from the germline V gene are SNHLY and FYNNEI. After removal of 8 bases from V and 0 bases from J, the junction contained 5 bases not matched to a gene. This CDR3 has 15 residues. Here the CDR3 reads CASQWTGDSNQPQHF. The CDR3 DNA follows: TGTGCCAGCCAATGGACAGGGGATAGCAATCAGCCCCAGCATTTT.

This chain joins TRBV27 and TRBJ1-2; D gene unclear. The CDR3 has 13 residues. Germline V gives CDR1 MNHEY, CDR2 SMNVEV (reference sequence). V was trimmed by 2 bases and J by 7 bases, leaving 11 bases between them. The CDR3: CASSLRAKGGYTF. The CDR3 DNA is TGTGCCAGCAGTTTACGGGCTAAGGGTGGCTACACCTTC.